The T cell receptor (beta chain) described here comes from a study of T cell repertoires in cytomegalovirus infection. On the study more broadly: Used in the study were CMV epitopes, some recently identified and HLA-C-restricted, others well-studied and HLA-B-restricted. Public TCR beta signatures marked donors with CMV infection and the matching HLA.

Trimming pared 1 base from V and 4 bases from J, leaving 8 bases between. The CDR3 contains 14 residues. Germline CDR1 reads SGHVS; CDR2 reads FNYEAQ. TCRdb re-derived calls from the reads in MiXCR, one entry per CDR3 protein. The sample holds fewer than 1,000,000 distinct CDR3 sequences; 31% are singletons and the top ten take around 15%. Study-level findings and limits: CMV-specific HLA-C-restricted TCR beta clonotypes dominated the ex vivo response.

This clonotype was seen repeatedly, ten times or more. Its antigen is not identified. The chain recombines TRBV7-6 with TRBJ2-1, with unresolved D. The source material was cultured CD8+ T cells from PBMCs, sampled from culture after CMV antigen stimulation. This clonotype was obtained from a human donor in good health (CMV status not recorded). Some clones in this sample may be carry-over from other donors' samples. The CDR3 DNA reads TGTGCCAGCAGCTTAGGTGCTACATACAATGAGCAGTTCTTC. Its protein is CASSLGATYNEQFF.